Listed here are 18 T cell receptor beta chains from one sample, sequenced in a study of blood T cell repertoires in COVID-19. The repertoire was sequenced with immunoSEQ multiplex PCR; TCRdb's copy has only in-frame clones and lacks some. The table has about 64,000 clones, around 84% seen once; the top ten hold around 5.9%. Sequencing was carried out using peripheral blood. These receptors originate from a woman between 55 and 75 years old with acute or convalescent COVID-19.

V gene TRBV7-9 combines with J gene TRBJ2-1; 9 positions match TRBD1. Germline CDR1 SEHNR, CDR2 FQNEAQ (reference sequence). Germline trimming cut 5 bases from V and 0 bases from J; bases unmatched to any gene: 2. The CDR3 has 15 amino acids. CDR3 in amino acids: CASSGTGSSYNEQFF. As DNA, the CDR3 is TGTGCCAGCAGCGGGACAGGGAGCTCCTACAATGAGCAGTTCTTC.

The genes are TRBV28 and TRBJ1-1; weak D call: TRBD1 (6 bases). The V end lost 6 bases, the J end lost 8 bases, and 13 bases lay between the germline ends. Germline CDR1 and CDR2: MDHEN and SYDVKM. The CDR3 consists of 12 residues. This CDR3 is CASSLPTGEAFF. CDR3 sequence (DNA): TGTGCCAGCAGCCTTCCCACAGGGGAAGCTTTCTTT. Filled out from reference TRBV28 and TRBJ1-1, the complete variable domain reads DVKVTQSSRYLVKRTGEKVFLECVQDMDHENMFWYRQDPGLGLRLIYFSYDVKMKEKGDIPEGYSVSREKKERFSLILESASTNQTSMYLCASSLPTGEAFFGQGTRLTVV.

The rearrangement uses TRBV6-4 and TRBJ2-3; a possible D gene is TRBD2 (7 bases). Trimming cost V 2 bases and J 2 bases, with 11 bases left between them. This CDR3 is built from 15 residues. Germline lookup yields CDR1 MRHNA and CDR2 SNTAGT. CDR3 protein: CASSDGGGHTDTQYF. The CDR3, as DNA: TGTGCCAGCAGTGACGGGGGGGGACACACAGATACGCAGTATTTT.

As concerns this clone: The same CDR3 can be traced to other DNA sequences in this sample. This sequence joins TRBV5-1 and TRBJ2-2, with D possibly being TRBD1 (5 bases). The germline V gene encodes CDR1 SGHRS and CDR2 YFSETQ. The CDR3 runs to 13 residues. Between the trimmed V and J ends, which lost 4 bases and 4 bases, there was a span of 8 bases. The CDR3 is CASSAQGTGELFF. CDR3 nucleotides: TGCGCCAGCAGCGCCCAGGGCACCGGGGAGCTGTTTTTT.

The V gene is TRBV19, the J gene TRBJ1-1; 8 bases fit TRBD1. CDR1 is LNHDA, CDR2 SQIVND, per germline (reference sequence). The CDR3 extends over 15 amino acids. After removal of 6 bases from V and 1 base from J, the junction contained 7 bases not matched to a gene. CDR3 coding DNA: TGTGCCAGTAGGACCGGGACAGGTCGGAACACTGAAGCTTTCTTT. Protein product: CASRTGTGRNTEAFF.

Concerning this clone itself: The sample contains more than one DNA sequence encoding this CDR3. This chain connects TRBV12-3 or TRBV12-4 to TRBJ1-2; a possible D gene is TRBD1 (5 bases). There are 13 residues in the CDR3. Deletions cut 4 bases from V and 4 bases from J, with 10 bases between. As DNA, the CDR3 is TGTGCCAGCAGTTCGGGGGGACCCTATGGCTACACCTTC. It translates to CASSSGGPYGYTF.

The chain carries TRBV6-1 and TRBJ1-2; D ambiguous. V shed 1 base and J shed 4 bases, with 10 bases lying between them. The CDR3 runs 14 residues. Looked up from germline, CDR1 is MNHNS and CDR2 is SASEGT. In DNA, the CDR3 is TGTGCCAGCAGTGAAGATGGCGGATCCTATGGCTACACCTTC. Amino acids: CASSEDGGSYGYTF.

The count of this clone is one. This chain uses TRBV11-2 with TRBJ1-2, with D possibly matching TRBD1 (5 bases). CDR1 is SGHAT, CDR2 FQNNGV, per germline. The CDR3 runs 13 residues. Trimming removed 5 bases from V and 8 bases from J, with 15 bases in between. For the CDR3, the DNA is TGTGCCAGCAGCCCGGGGACTTGGGAAGGCTACACCTTC. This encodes CASSPGTWEGYTF.

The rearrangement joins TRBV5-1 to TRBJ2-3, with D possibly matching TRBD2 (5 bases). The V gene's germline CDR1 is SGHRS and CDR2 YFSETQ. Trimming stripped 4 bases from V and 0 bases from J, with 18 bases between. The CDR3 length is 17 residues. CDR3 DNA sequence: TGCGCCAGCAGCCCCGCGGGCGGGTCGTCTAGCACAGATACGCAGTATTTT. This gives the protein CASSPAGGSSSTDTQYF. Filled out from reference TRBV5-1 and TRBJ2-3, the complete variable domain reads KAGVTQTPRYLIKTRGQQVTLSCSPISGHRSVSWYQQTPGQGLQFLFEYFSETQRNKGNFPGRFSGRQFSNSRSEMNVSTLELGDSALYLCASSPAGGSSSTDTQYFGPGTRLTVL.

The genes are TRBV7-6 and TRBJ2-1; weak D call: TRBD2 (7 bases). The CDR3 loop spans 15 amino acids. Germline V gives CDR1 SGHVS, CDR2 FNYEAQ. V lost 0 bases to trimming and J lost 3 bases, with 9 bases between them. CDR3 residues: CASSLAGGLYNEQFF. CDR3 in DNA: TGTGCCAGCAGCTTAGCGGGGGGGCTCTACAATGAGCAGTTCTTC.

The CDR3, as DNA: TGTGCCAGCAGCTCTCTAGGGGTTGAAGCTTTCTTT. Amino acid sequence: CASSSLGVEAFF. This chain joins TRBV5-6 and TRBJ1-1, with a tentative D call TRBD1 (5 bases). The CDR3 is 12 amino acids. The V gene's germline CDR1 is SGHDT and CDR2 YYEEEE. The V gene lost 3 bases and the J gene lost 7 bases, with 10 bases spanning the gap.

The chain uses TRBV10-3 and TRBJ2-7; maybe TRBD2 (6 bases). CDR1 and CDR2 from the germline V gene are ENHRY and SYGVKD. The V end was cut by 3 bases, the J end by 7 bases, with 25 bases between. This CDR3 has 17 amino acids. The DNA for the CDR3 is TGTGCCATCAGTGAACATCTATCCGGGACTGTCTCTTCGGAGCAGTACTTC. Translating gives CAISEHLSGTVSSEQYF.

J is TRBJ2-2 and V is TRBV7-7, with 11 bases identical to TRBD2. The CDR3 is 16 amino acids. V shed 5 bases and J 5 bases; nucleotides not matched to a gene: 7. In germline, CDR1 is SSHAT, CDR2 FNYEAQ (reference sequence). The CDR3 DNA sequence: TGTGCCAGCAGCCTTAGCGGGGGGGCCGGGACCGGGGAGCTGTTTTTT. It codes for CASSLSGGAGTGELFF.

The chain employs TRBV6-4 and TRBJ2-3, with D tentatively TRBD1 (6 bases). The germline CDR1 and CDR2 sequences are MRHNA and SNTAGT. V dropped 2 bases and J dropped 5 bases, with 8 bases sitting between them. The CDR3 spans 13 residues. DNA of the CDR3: TGTGCCAGCAGTGACCCCAGGGGAGATACGCAGTATTTT. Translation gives CASSDPRGDTQYF.

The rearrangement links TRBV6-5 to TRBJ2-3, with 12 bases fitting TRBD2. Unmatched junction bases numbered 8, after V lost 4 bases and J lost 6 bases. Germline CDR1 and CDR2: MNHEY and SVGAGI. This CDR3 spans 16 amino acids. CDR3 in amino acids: CASSSRLAGDRDTQYF. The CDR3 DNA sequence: TGTGCCAGCAGTTCGAGACTAGCGGGGGATCGGGATACGCAGTATTTT.

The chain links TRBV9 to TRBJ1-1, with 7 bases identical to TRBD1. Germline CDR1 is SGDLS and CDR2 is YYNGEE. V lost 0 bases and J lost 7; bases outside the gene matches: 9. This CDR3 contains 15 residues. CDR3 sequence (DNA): TGTGCCAGCAGCGTAGCTCAGACAGGGAAGAGTGAAGCTTTCTTT. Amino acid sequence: CASSVAQTGKSEAFF.

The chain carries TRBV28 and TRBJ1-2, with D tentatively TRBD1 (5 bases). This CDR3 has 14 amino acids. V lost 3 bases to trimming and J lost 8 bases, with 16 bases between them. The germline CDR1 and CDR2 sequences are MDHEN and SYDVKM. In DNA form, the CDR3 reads TGTGCCAGCAGTTTGGCCGGGACTCAGAGGGGCTACACCTTC. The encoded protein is CASSLAGTQRGYTF.

As DNA, the CDR3 is TGTGCCAGTAGTAGAGGGGGAAGCTATAATTCACCCCTCCACTTT. Its translation is CASSRGGSYNSPLHF. The J gene is TRBJ1-6, the V gene TRBV19; possible D gene TRBD1, 6 bases. V lost 4 bases and J lost 3, with 10 bases in between. This CDR3 has 15 residues. Germline CDR1 and CDR2: LNHDA and SQIVND (reference sequence).